The clone carrying this TCR beta chain was found once. The antigen is unknown. Using immunoSEQ multiplex PCR, the repertoire was profiled, and TCRdb retains in-frame clones only, with some absent. The data hold 16,000 or so clones, with around 83% observed a single time. The data belong to a study of graft-versus-host responses after intestinal transplantation. Across the whole study: All of the recipients had induction that used anti-thymocyte globulin, then tacrolimus and steroids for 2 to 3 years.

The ends were cut back, 3 bases at V and 5 bases at J, with 10 bases in the middle. The CDR3 contains 14 residues. CDR1 is LNHDA and CDR2 is SQIVND in the germline V gene (reference sequence). Intraepithelial lymphocytes and lamina propria lymphocytes were released through processing of graft tissue. Study results and limitations: Detection of GvH clones occurred in recipient marrow, and some had their first appearance in ileum or blood. Graft-donor T cell macrochimerism coincided with high graft-versus-host to host-versus-graft clonal ratios in allografts.

The rearrangement joins TRBV19 to TRBJ2-2, with TRBD1 as a possible D gene (5 bases). The receptor's source is a human patient who received an intestinal transplant, so some T cells may come from the graft donor. The source material was ileum tissue, sampled 580 to 600 days after intestinal transplantation. The CDR3 region has the DNA TGTGCCAGTAGTATGGCTCCAGGGACCGGGGAGCTGTTTTTT. It codes for CASSMAPGTGELFF.